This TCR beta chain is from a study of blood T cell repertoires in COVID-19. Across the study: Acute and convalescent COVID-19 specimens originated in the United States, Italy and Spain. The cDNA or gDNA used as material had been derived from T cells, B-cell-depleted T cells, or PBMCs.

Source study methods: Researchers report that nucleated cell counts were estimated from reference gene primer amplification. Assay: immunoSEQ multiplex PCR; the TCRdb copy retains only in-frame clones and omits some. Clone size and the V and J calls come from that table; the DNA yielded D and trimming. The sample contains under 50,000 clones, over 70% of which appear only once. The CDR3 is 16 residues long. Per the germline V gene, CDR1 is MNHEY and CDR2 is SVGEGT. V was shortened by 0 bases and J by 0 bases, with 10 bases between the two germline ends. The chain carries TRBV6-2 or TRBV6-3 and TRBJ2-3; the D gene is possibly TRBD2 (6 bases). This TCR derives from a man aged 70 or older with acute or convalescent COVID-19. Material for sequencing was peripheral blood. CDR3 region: CASSYSPGTSTDTQYF. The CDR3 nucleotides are TGTGCCAGCAGTTACTCCCCCGGGACTAGCACAGATACGCAGTATTTT.